Below, 32 T cell receptor beta chains from the same sample are listed, as sequenced in a study of cytomegalovirus exposure and HLA in healthy donors. The PCR made use of 60 Vbeta and 13 Jbeta primers. Only in-frame clones appear in the TCRdb table, and some are missing; sequencing was by immunoSEQ multiplex PCR. The sample holds around 170,000 clones, around 86% seen once. Sequenced material: PBMCs. Source of these receptors: a woman aged 18-29 years in good health and CMV-seronegative.

The J gene is TRBJ2-1, the V gene TRBV7-9; 7 bases align to TRBD1. After removal of 1 base from V and 9 bases from J, the junction contained 9 bases not matched to a gene. The germline gives CDR1 SEHNR, CDR2 FQNEAQ (reference sequence). The CDR3 covers 15 residues. CDR3 region: CASSLGGGFSGEQFF. The CDR3 region has the DNA TGTGCCAGCAGCTTAGGAGGGGGCTTTTCGGGTGAGCAGTTCTTC.

J is TRBJ2-7 and V is TRBV18, with 7 bases fitting TRBD1. This CDR3 is built from 15 residues. Germline V lookup: CDR1 KGHSH, CDR2 LQKENI. Unmatched junction bases numbered 6, after V lost 1 base and J lost 3 bases. Written as DNA, the CDR3 is TGTGCCAGCTCACCACAGGGACAGATTAACTACGAGCAGTACTTC. Protein: CASSPQGQINYEQYF.

This clone has more than one count but fewer than ten. This chain joins TRBV5-1 and TRBJ1-1, with 7 positions matching TRBD1. Germline V gives CDR1 SGHRS, CDR2 YFSETQ. V lost 2 bases, J lost 5 bases, and 3 bases stayed unmatched. CDR3 length: 13 amino acids. CDR3 bases: TGCGCCAGCAGCTTCGGGACAGATACTGAAGCTTTCTTT. It translates to CASSFGTDTEAFF. Based on the CDR3 plus reference TRBV5-1 and TRBJ1-1, the full variable domain is KAGVTQTPRYLIKTRGQQVTLSCSPISGHRSVSWYQQTPGQGLQFLFEYFSETQRNKGNFPGRFSGRQFSNSRSEMNVSTLELGDSALYLCASSFGTDTEAFFGQGTRLTVV.

The V and J genes are TRBV25-1 and TRBJ1-1; D perhaps matches TRBD1 (6 bases). The CDR3 extends over 16 amino acids. From germline, CDR1 is MGHDK and CDR2 SYGVNS. With 3 bases removed from V and 5 bases from J, the gap between germline ends came to 19 bases. The CDR3 loop reads CASSDPGGGYGTEAFF. Written as DNA, the CDR3 is TGTGCCAGCAGTGACCCGGGAGGGGGGTATGGGACTGAAGCTTTCTTT.

V is TRBV4-2 and J is TRBJ1-5, with 8 positions matching TRBD1. There are 20 residues in the CDR3. Germline CDR1 and CDR2: LGHNA and YNFKEQ. Trimming took 0 bases from V and 0 from J; bases not matched to a gene: 13. CDR3 DNA sequence: TGTGCCAGCAGCCAAGATCAAAGGACGACAGGGGCCGTTAGCAATCAGCCCCAGCATTTT. Translating it yields CASSQDQRTTGAVSNQPQHF.

The chain is built from TRBV19 and TRBJ1-2, with 7 positions matching TRBD1. The CDR3 extends over 13 amino acids. Trimming removed 7 bases from V and 5 bases from J; junction bases left unmatched: 7. Per the germline V gene, CDR1 is LNHDA and CDR2 is SQIVND (reference sequence). The chain's CDR3 is CASTPDRAYGYTF. The CDR3 region has the DNA TGTGCCAGTACTCCTGACAGGGCGTATGGCTACACCTTC.

J is TRBJ2-3 and V is TRBV7-2, with D perhaps TRBD2 (6 bases). This CDR3 is 14 amino acids long. Deletions cut 6 bases from V and 0 bases from J, with 10 bases between. Germline V gene lookup returns CDR1 SGHTA and CDR2 FQGNSA. The CDR3 coding sequence is TGTGCCAGCAGACCGGGGGTGAGCACAGATACGCAGTATTTT. This translates into CASRPGVSTDTQYF.

As to this clone: A junction end diverges from the germline sequence, so it may reflect a read error. This chain links TRBV14 with TRBJ2-2; D is uncertain. The germline V gene has CDR1 SGHDN and CDR2 FVKESK. This CDR3 is 9 amino acids long. This CDR3 is CTSMIELFF. CDR3 nucleotides: TGTACCAGCATGATCGAGTTGTTTTTT.

The chain employs TRBV27 and TRBJ1-2, with TRBD1 identical over 9 bases. CDR1 is MNHEY, CDR2 SMNVEV, per germline (reference sequence). V lost 5 bases and J lost 6; bases outside the gene matches: 4. The CDR3 spans 13 residues. The CDR3: CASSARTGDGYTF. CDR3 DNA sequence: TGTGCCAGCAGTGCACGGACAGGGGATGGCTACACCTTC.

The chain is built from TRBV6-1 and TRBJ1-2; 8 bases map to TRBD1. This CDR3 contains 13 residues. Losses at the gene ends were 9 bases for V and 1 base for J; bases not matched to a gene: 4. CDR1 and CDR2 from the germline V gene are MNHNS and SASEGT. CDR3 sequence: CASWTGHNYGYTF. CDR3 in DNA: TGTGCCAGTTGGACAGGGCATAACTATGGCTACACCTTC.

The chain couples TRBV15 to TRBJ2-1, with a tentative D call TRBD2 (6 bases). CDR3 length equals 14 residues. The germline CDR1 and CDR2 sequences are LNHNV and YYDKDF (reference sequence). Trimming left V 2 bases short and J 4 bases short, with 9 bases between. Here the CDR3 reads CATSRTSLYNEQFF. The CDR3 region has the DNA TGTGCCACCAGCAGAACTAGCTTATACAATGAGCAGTTCTTC.

This chain joins TRBV5-4 and TRBJ2-5; 9 nucleotides agree with TRBD1. Germline-derived CDR1 and CDR2 are SGHNT and YYREEE (reference sequence). Germline trimming cut 3 bases from V and 2 bases from J; bases unmatched to any gene: 2. The CDR3 length is 14 residues. The CDR3: CASSWTGAQETQYF. The CDR3 bases are TGTGCCAGCAGCTGGACAGGGGCGCAAGAGACCCAGTACTTC.

The chain employs TRBV5-1 and TRBJ1-1; D possibly corresponds to TRBD1 (5 bases). The germline V and J ends were trimmed by 0 bases and 10 bases, with 13 bases remaining between them. There are 13 residues in the CDR3. Germline V gives CDR1 SGHRS, CDR2 YFSETQ. The CDR3 DNA reads TGCGCCAGCAGCTTGGGTGTAGGGGAGGTAGCTTTCTTT. Its translation: CASSLGVGEVAFF.

V gene TRBV5-1 combines with J gene TRBJ1-1; D not certain. The CDR3 is 13 amino acids. Trimming removed 4 bases from V and 1 base from J, with 8 bases in between. Germline V gives CDR1 SGHRS, CDR2 YFSETQ. The CDR3 spells CASSREGNTEAFF. CDR3 DNA: TGCGCCAGCAGCCGGGAGGGGAACACTGAAGCTTTCTTT.

This chain uses TRBV19 with TRBJ1-3; no definite D call. Germline assignment: CDR1 LNHDA and CDR2 SQIVND (reference sequence). The CDR3 totals 16 residues. Trimming left V 10 bases short and J 0 bases short, with 19 bases between. As DNA, the CDR3 is TGTGCCACCTTGAGCCTAGGAGGGCCCTCTGGAAACACCATATATTTT. It encodes CATLSLGGPSGNTIYF.

This clone was recorded once. The chain recombines TRBV4-1 with TRBJ2-2, with unresolved D. V dropped 0 bases and J dropped 6 bases, with 5 bases sitting between them. The germline V gene has CDR1 MGHRA and CDR2 YSYEKL. The CDR3 is 13 amino acids. In DNA, the CDR3 is TGCGCCAGCAGCCAAGATGCGGCCGGGGAGCTGTTTTTT. Translated, it gives CASSQDAAGELFF.

This clone has a single count. The chain uses TRBV6-5 and TRBJ2-1; 9 positions agree with TRBD2. V was pared by 4 bases and J by 9 bases, with 10 bases of the junction left unmatched. The germline gives CDR1 MNHEY, CDR2 SVGAGI. The CDR3 contains 15 residues. CDR3 DNA: TGTGCCAGCAGTTGGGCTACCGGGACTAGCACTGAGCAGTTCTTC. Its translation: CASSWATGTSTEQFF.

V and J are TRBV19 and TRBJ2-5, with D possibly matching TRBD2 (8 bases). The germline V gene has CDR1 LNHDA and CDR2 SQIVND (reference sequence). Trimming removed 3 bases at V and 3 bases at J, with 26 bases between. The CDR3 totals 19 residues. The DNA for the CDR3 is TGTGCCAGTAGTATCAGCAGGGGGTCCCTCGGACTAGCCAAAGAGACCCAGTACTTC. As protein: CASSISRGSLGLAKETQYF. The full variable domain, rest sourced from reference TRBV19 and TRBJ2-5, is DGGITQSPKYLFRKEGQNVTLSCEQNLNHDAMYWYRQDPGQGLRLIYYSQIVNDFQKGDIAEGYSVSREKKESFPLTVTSAQKNPTAFYLCASSISRGSLGLAKETQYFGPGTRLLVL.

The genes are TRBV5-6 and TRBJ2-3, with 8 bases that match TRBD1. The CDR3 is 16 residues long. V lost 1 base and J lost 1; bases outside the gene matches: 5. Germline CDR1 is SGHDT and CDR2 is YYEEEE. The DNA for the CDR3 is TGTGCCAGCAGCTTGAGGACAGGGTTCCGCACAGATACGCAGTATTTT. Translating it yields CASSLRTGFRTDTQYF.

V is TRBV6-5 and J is TRBJ2-1; D gene unclear. The CDR3 extends over 13 amino acids. The germline V gene has CDR1 MNHEY and CDR2 SVGAGI. V lost 7 bases, J lost 1 base, and 8 bases lay in between. The CDR3 DNA sequence: TGTGCCAGCACGGGTGGGTCCTACAATGAGCAGTTCTTC. Translating it yields CASTGGSYNEQFF.

The chain joins TRBV19 to TRBJ1-5; no clear D gene. V was clipped by 1 base and J by 6 bases, with 10 bases between them. There are 14 residues in the CDR3. Germline V lookup: CDR1 LNHDA, CDR2 SQIVND (reference sequence). CDR3 sequence: CASSIVGSGQPQHF. DNA for the CDR3: TGTGCCAGTAGTATAGTGGGTTCGGGTCAGCCCCAGCATTTT.

V is TRBV6-1 and J is TRBJ2-2, with D maybe TRBD1 (7 bases). CDR3 length: 15 amino acids. V dropped 2 bases and J dropped 4 bases, with 11 bases sitting between them. The germline V gene has CDR1 MNHNS and CDR2 SASEGT. The CDR3: CASSEPGGGTGELFF. The CDR3 DNA reads TGTGCCAGCAGTGAACCAGGGGGAGGCACCGGGGAGCTGTTTTTT.

The rearrangement joins TRBV19 to TRBJ1-5; unclear D gene. CDR3 size: 13 residues. The V gene lost 3 bases and the J gene lost 4 bases, with 7 bases spanning the gap. Germline CDR1 is LNHDA and CDR2 is SQIVND (reference sequence). The CDR3 nucleotides read TGTGCCAGTAGTATTCTTGAGAATCAGCCCCAGCATTTT. Protein sequence: CASSILENQPQHF. Full variable domain (outside the CDR3, taken from reference TRBV19 and TRBJ1-5): DGGITQSPKYLFRKEGQNVTLSCEQNLNHDAMYWYRQDPGQGLRLIYYSQIVNDFQKGDIAEGYSVSREKKESFPLTVTSAQKNPTAFYLCASSILENQPQHFGDGTRLSIL.

The chain combines TRBV6-5 with TRBJ2-5; 9 bases fit TRBD1. Near its end, the DNA agrees better with TRBJ2-7, so the J call may be wrong. In germline, CDR1 is MNHEY, CDR2 SVGAGI. The CDR3 consists of 14 residues. The CDR3 DNA reads as TGTGCCAGCAGCCGACCGGGACAGGGTTACGAGCAGTACTTC. Encoded protein: CASSRPGQGYEQYF.

The rearrangement joins TRBV27 to TRBJ2-1, with D maybe TRBD2 (5 bases). CDR1 and CDR2 (germline): MNHEY, SMNVEV (reference sequence). The CDR3 runs to 13 residues. V was shortened by 5 bases and J by 3 bases, with 8 bases between the two germline ends. The CDR3 loop is CASSPGVYNEQFF. DNA of the CDR3: TGTGCCAGCAGTCCCGGGGTCTACAATGAGCAGTTCTTC.

This clone has just a few counts. The chain links TRBV4-2 to TRBJ1-1; TRBD1 might be the D (5 bases). The V end lost 4 bases, the J end lost 1 base, and 16 bases lay between the germline ends. The CDR3 length is 16 residues. The germline gives CDR1 LGHNA, CDR2 YNFKEQ. CDR3 region: CASSPSDTWGNTEAFF. The CDR3 DNA reads as TGTGCCAGCAGCCCCTCGGACACCTGGGGGAACACTGAAGCTTTCTTT.

As regards this clone: One end of the junction does not line up with germline, which may come from a read error. The V gene is TRBV14, the J gene TRBJ2-2; the match to TRBD2 covers 8 bases. Per the germline V gene, CDR1 is SGHDN and CDR2 is FVKESK. This CDR3 region has 16 residues. CDR3 nucleotides: TGTGCCAGCAGCTCAGAAGCGGGAGCTAACACCGGGGGGCTGTTTTTT. Translated, it gives CASSSEAGANTGGLFF.

This clone was observed a handful of times. This chain links TRBV7-6 with TRBJ2-2, with 16 bases aligning to TRBD2. With V trimmed by 6 bases and J by 3 bases, 13 bases remained unmatched. The CDR3 extends over 20 amino acids. Germline V gene data show CDR1 as SGHVS and CDR2 as FNYEAQ. The CDR3 DNA sequence: TGTGCCAGCAGTCCCTTGTCGGGACTAGCGGGGGGGCCTGACACCGGGGAGCTGTTTTTT. This sequence encodes CASSPLSGLAGGPDTGELFF. The full variable domain, rest sourced from reference TRBV7-6 and TRBJ2-2, is GAGVSQSPRYKVTKRGQDVALRCDPISGHVSLYWYRQALGQGPEFLTYFNYEAQQDKSGLPNDRFSAERPEGSISTLTIQRTEQRDSAMYRCASSPLSGLAGGPDTGELFFGEGSRLTVL.

The chain uses TRBV6-1 and TRBJ1-5; a possible D gene is TRBD1 (5 bases). This CDR3 is 15 amino acids long. V lost 7 bases to trimming and J lost 2 bases, with 15 bases between them. Germline CDR1 and CDR2: MNHNS and SASEGT. In DNA, the CDR3 is TGTGCCAGCAAAGGGGTAGGCCAGGGCAATCAGCCCCAGCATTTT. Amino acids: CASKGVGQGNQPQHF.

V usage is TRBV7-9 and J usage is TRBJ1-6; possible D gene TRBD1, 6 bases. Germline CDR1 and CDR2: SEHNR and FQNEAQ (reference sequence). The CDR3 contains 13 residues. V was cut by 4 bases and J by 8 bases, with 9 bases left in between. CDR3 coding DNA: TGTGCCAGCAGCTACAGGGTGGATTCACCCCTCCACTTT. This codes for CASSYRVDSPLHF.

This clone was counted only a few times. This chain connects TRBV6-1 to TRBJ2-7; tentative D call: TRBD2 (5 bases). V was shortened by 6 bases and J by 7 bases, with 13 bases between the two germline ends. Germline CDR1 and CDR2: MNHNS and SASEGT. The CDR3 is 12 residues long. CDR3 coding DNA: TGTGCCAGCAGAGAACTAGAATGGGAGCAGTACTTC. Translated: CASRELEWEQYF.

This chain joins TRBV7-8 and TRBJ1-3, with a possible D match to TRBD1 (5 bases). In germline, CDR1 is SGHVS, CDR2 FQNEAQ. This CDR3 is 15 amino acids long. The V gene lost 1 base and the J gene lost 5 bases, with 12 bases spanning the gap. Here the CDR3 reads CASSLVRDYRNTIYF. CDR3 coding DNA: TGTGCCAGCAGCTTAGTCCGGGACTATCGAAACACCATATATTTT. Using reference TRBV7-8 and TRBJ1-3 for the parts outside the CDR3, the full variable domain is GAGVSQSPRYKVAKRGQDVALRCDPISGHVSLFWYQQALGQGPEFLTYFQNEAQLDKSGLPSDRFFAERPEGSVSTLKIQRTQQEDSAVYLCASSLVRDYRNTIYFGEGSWLTVV.